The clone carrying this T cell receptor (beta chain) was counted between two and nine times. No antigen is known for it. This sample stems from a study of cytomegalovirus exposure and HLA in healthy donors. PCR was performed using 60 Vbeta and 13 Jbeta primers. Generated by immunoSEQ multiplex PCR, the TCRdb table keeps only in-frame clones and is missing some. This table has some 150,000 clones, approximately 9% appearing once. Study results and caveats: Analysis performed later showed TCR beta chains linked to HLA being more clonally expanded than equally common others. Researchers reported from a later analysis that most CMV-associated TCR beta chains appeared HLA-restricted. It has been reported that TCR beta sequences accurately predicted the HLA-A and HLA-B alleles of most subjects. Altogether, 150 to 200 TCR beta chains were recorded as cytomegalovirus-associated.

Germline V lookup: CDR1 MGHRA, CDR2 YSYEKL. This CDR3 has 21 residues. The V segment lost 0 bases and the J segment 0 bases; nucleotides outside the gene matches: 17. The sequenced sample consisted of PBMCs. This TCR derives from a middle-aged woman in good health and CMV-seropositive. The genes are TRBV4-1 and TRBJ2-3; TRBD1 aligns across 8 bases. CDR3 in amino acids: CASSQDRAGGLSSPSTDTQYF. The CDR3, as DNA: TGCGCCAGCAGCCAAGATAGGGCAGGGGGCCTATCGAGTCCTAGCACAGATACGCAGTATTTT.